This TCR beta chain was obtained from a study of shared T cell receptors in the human thymus. The data were produced by immunoSEQ multiplex PCR, yet TCRdb's version contains in-frame clones alone and is incomplete. The repertoire holds 600,000 or so clones, around 87% seen once, with about 0.0094% in the top ten. This same sample was also taken into another study, of human thymus T cells. That work contributes: Thymic resections from corrective heart surgery supplied the tissue. Gene usage for V and J segments appeared biased in thymic and blood repertoires. Highly overlapping thymic repertoires in unrelated individuals were reported by related research.

The sample was thymocytes. The source is a boy less than two years old with a congenital heart defect.

This chain's CDR3 is CASSRAGGSYNEQFF. The CDR3 coding sequence is TGTGCCAGCAGCAGGGCGGGAGGGTCCTACAATGAGCAGTTCTTC. The V gene is TRBV21-1, the J gene TRBJ2-1; TRBD2 was called by the table and not checked on the DNA. TRBV21-1 is shown as a pseudogene. CDR3 size: 15 residues.